Listed below are T cell receptor beta chains from one sample, sequenced in a study of vaccination effects on CD4 cells after COVID-19. The data were produced by immunoSEQ multiplex PCR, yet TCRdb's version contains in-frame clones alone and is incomplete. The data contain tens of thousands of clones, roughly 74% of them seen just once; the ten biggest clones take up about 3%. Antigen specificity for these receptors is unknown. The starting material was CD4+ T cells from PBMCs cultured without peptide, obtained before COVID-19 vaccination. The receptors shown here come from a human donor who received a COVID-19 vaccine. Both conserved end residues are part of each CDR3. Each record gives: clone size, D gene, J gene, V gene, CDR3 protein, CDR3 DNA. A D gene is named only where the DNA matches it firmly. Clone size is stated in some rows and not others, as once, few, many or a class when expanded.

>.|TRBD1|TRBJ1-5|TRBV28
CASSLIETGLNQPQHF
TGTGCCAGCAGTTTAATCGAGACAGGGCTCAATCAGCCCCAGCATTTT
>.|TRBD1|TRBJ2-1|TRBV7-2
CASSSRQGVEQFF
TGTGCCAGCAGCTCCCGGCAGGGGGTCGAGCAGTTCTTC
>once|TRBD2|TRBJ2-1|TRBV6-5
CASSRTSGRHEQFF
TGTGCCAGCAGTCGGACTAGCGGGAGGCATGAGCAGTTCTTC
>.|.|TRBJ2-1|TRBV4-1
CASSQPTRGLYNEQFF
TGCGCCAGCAGCCAACCTACCAGGGGTTTATACAATGAGCAGTTCTTC
>.|.|TRBJ2-7|TRBV10-3
CATRGTPYEQYF
TGTGCCACAAGAGGGACACCTTACGAGCAGTACTTC
>few|.|TRBJ2-2|TRBV11-2
CASSPLDKRDTGELFF
TGTGCCAGCAGCCCACTCGACAAGCGAGACACCGGGGAGCTGTTTTTT
>.|.|TRBJ2-3|TRBV5-4
CASSYRDGSTDTQYF
TGTGCCAGCAGCTACCGGGACGGTAGCACAGATACGCAGTATTTT
>.|.|TRBJ1-1|TRBV19
CASSAQRVGGGTEAFF
TGTGCCAGTAGTGCCCAACGTGTTGGGGGGGGGACTGAAGCTTTCTTT
>few|TRBD2|TRBJ2-3|TRBV9
CASSVVGTSGGGSTDTQYF
TGTGCCAGCAGCGTAGTAGGGACTAGCGGGGGAGGTAGCACAGATACGCAGTATTTT
>.|.|TRBJ1-2|TRBV25-1
CASSETGESYGYTF
TGTGCCAGCAGTGAGACGGGCGAGAGCTATGGCTACACCTTC
>.|.|TRBJ1-1|TRBV18
CASSQIRDTEAFF
TGTGCCAGCTCACAGATCCGGGACACTGAAGCTTTCTTT
>medium-sized|TRBD1|TRBJ1-3|TRBV6-1
CASSEHQPGGSGNTIYF
TGTGCCAGCAGTGAACACCAACCAGGGGGCTCTGGAAACACCATATATTTT
>.|.|TRBJ2-7|TRBV6-5
CASRTPSKYEQYF
TGTGCCAGCAGGACCCCCTCCAAATACGAGCAGTACTTC
>.|TRBD1|TRBJ1-5|TRBV19
CASSRDRGGQPQHF
TGTGCCAGTAGTAGAGACAGGGGGGGTCAGCCCCAGCATTTT
>few|.|TRBJ1-6|TRBV27
CASRLGNRGSPLHF
TGTGCCAGCAGGCTGGGAAATAGGGGGTCACCCCTCCACTTT
>.|.|TRBJ1-2|TRBV11-2
CASSLGGSYGYTF
TGTGCCAGCAGCTTGGGGGGAAGTTATGGCTACACCTTC
>few|TRBD1|TRBJ1-2|TRBV19
CASRRVIGQGPNYGYTF
TGTGCCAGTAGGAGAGTTATTGGACAGGGGCCTAACTATGGCTACACCTTC
>.|.|TRBJ1-2|TRBV3-1/TRBV3-2
CASSQGPHYGYTF
TGTGCCAGCAGCCAAGGGCCACACTATGGCTACACCTTC
>once|.|TRBJ1-6|TRBV6-5
CASSYSLNSPLHF
TGTGCCAGCAGTTACTCGCTGAATTCACCCCTCCACTTT
>.|.|TRBJ1-1|TRBV19
CASRTQARMNTEAFF
TGTGCCAGCAGGACCCAGGCTCGGATGAACACTGAAGCTTTCTTT
>.|.|TRBJ1-2|TRBV7-2
CASSSSGGLYGYTF
TGTGCCAGCAGCTCCAGTGGGGGGCTCTATGGCTACACCTTC
>.|.|TRBJ2-5|TRBV5-1
CASSLGQGRGETQYF
TGCGCCAGCAGCTTGGGTCAGGGGCGTGGAGAGACCCAGTACTTC
>.|TRBD1|TRBJ1-1|TRBV4-1
CASSLSSGQGWTEAFF
TGCGCCAGCAGCCTCTCCTCTGGACAGGGGTGGACTGAAGCTTTCTTT
>.|.|TRBJ2-2|TRBV7-2
CASSFSTGELFF
TGTGCCAGCAGCTTTAGCACCGGGGAGCTGTTTTTT
>.|TRBD1|TRBJ1-6|TRBV28
CASSRIDRDNSPLHF
TGTGCCAGCAGCCGCATTGACAGGGATAATTCACCCCTCCACTTT
>.|.|TRBJ2-7|TRBV6-2/TRBV6-3
CASSKLDEQYF
TGTGCCAGCAGTAAGCTAGACGAGCAGTACTTC
>.|.|TRBJ2-7|TRBV4-3
CASSPGPPCEQYF
TGCGCCAGCAGCCCAGGGCCTCCGTGCGAGCAGTACTTC
>.|.|TRBJ1-1|TRBV7-9
CASSLDWGWVGEAFF
TGTGCCAGCAGCTTAGACTGGGGTTGGGTTGGTGAAGCTTTCTTT
>once|TRBD1|TRBJ1-1|TRBV5-1
CASSVRGRGNTEAFF
TGCGCCAGCAGCGTCAGGGGGCGCGGGAACACTGAAGCTTTCTTT
>.|.|TRBJ2-3|TRBV4-2
CASSHPLGDTQYF
TGTGCCAGCAGCCATCCACTCGGGGATACGCAGTATTTT
>.|TRBD1|TRBJ1-2|TRBV6-4
CASSDGTASFDYTF
TGTGCCAGCAGTGACGGGACAGCGTCCTTTGACTACACCTTC
>.|.|TRBJ2-7|TRBV6-5
CASSYRGEQYF
TGTGCCAGCAGTTACAGGGGCGAGCAGTACTTC
>.|TRBD1|TRBJ1-6|TRBV6-6
CASSTTGGLGSPLHF
TGTGCCAGCAGTACCACAGGGGGCCTCGGTTCACCCCTCCACTTT
>.|TRBD1|TRBJ2-1|TRBV23-1
CASSQLDRVNEQFF
TGCGCCAGCAGTCAATTGGACAGGGTAAATGAGCAGTTCTTC
>.|.|TRBJ2-7|TRBV7-9
CAPIGGSEQYF
TGTGCCCCCATCGGAGGGTCCGAGCAGTACTTC
>.|.|TRBJ1-4|TRBV5-8
CASSRRARGEKLFF
TGTGCCAGCAGTCGCAGGGCGCGAGGGGAAAAACTGTTTTTT
>.|.|TRBJ1-3|TRBV5-1
CASSLGGGVAGNTIYF
TGCGCCAGCAGCTTGGGCGGGGGAGTCGCTGGAAACACCATATATTTT
>few|TRBD1|TRBJ1-3|TRBV19
CASSPTGTMGGNTIYF
TGTGCCAGTAGCCCGACAGGGACGATGGGAGGAAACACCATATATTTT
>few|.|TRBJ1-2|TRBV3-1/TRBV3-2
CASSRGGGYTF
TGTGCCAGCTCGAGGGGGGGTGGCTACACCTTC
>.|.|TRBJ2-7|TRBV6-6
CASSYSGQNYEQYF
TGTGCCAGCAGTTACTCAGGGCAGAACTACGAGCAGTACTTC
>.|TRBD1|TRBJ2-2|TRBV24-1
CATSDSGQGASGELFF
TGTGCCACCAGTGATTCAGGACAGGGGGCATCCGGGGAGCTGTTTTTT
>.|.|TRBJ2-7|TRBV6-2/TRBV6-3
CASSREWGPYEQYF
TGTGCCAGCAGTCGCGAGTGGGGTCCCTACGAGCAGTACTTC
>.|TRBD1|TRBJ1-2|TRBV30
CAWRKTGANYGYTF
TGTGCCTGGAGGAAAACAGGGGCTAACTATGGCTACACCTTC
>.|.|TRBJ1-4|TRBV11-2
CASSLVSAANEKLFF
TGTGCCAGCAGCTTAGTATCGGCAGCGAATGAAAAACTGTTTTTT
>.|.|TRBJ1-3|TRBV12-3/TRBV12-4
CASSFTAGNTIYF
TGTGCCAGCAGTTTCACCGCTGGAAACACCATATATTTT
>.|TRBD2|TRBJ2-5|TRBV4-3
CASSQLAEETQYF
TGCGCCAGCAGCCAACTAGCGGAAGAGACCCAGTACTTC
>.|.|TRBJ1-3|TRBV19
CASISRNRRLTSGNTIYF
TGTGCCAGTATCAGTCGAAATCGCCGGCTCACCTCTGGAAACACCATATATTTT
>.|.|TRBJ1-1|TRBV15
CATSMRNKGGNTEAFF
TGTGCCACCAGCATGCGCAACAAGGGGGGGAACACTGAAGCTTTCTTT